The 31 T cell receptor beta chains listed next were all sequenced from one sample in a study of shared clonotypes between healthy human individuals. Profiling relied on immunoSEQ multiplex PCR, and the TCRdb table lists in-frame clones only, not all of them. The data contain some 2,400,000 clones, approximately 96% of them singletons. Sequenced material: naive CD4+ T cells sorted from blood. Subset of the sample: CD45RA+ positively selected. These receptor sequences come from a man younger than 35 in good health.

This clone was counted a single time. The chain carries TRBV15 and TRBJ2-3; tentative D call: TRBD1 (5 bases). V was trimmed by 3 bases and J by 0 bases, leaving 7 bases between them. The CDR3 extends over 14 amino acids. Per the germline V gene, CDR1 is LNHNV and CDR2 is YYDKDF (reference sequence). CDR3 sequence (DNA): TGTGCCACCAGCAGGGGGCGAAGCACAGATACGCAGTATTTT. Its protein is CATSRGRSTDTQYF.

This clone was seen a single time. The chain carries TRBV5-4 and TRBJ2-7, with unresolved D. Between the trimmed V and J ends, which lost 4 bases and 3 bases, there was a span of 17 bases. CDR1 and CDR2 from the germline V gene are SGHNT and YYREEE (reference sequence). The CDR3 length is 15 residues. CDR3 region: CASSGPNQALYEQYF. The CDR3 DNA follows: TGTGCCAGCAGCGGCCCAAACCAAGCCCTCTACGAGCAGTACTTC.

The chain employs TRBV5-4 and TRBJ2-7; 9 nucleotides match TRBD1. The CDR3 contains 15 residues. Germline trimming cut 3 bases from V and 5 bases from J; bases unmatched to any gene: 9. Germline V gives CDR1 SGHNT, CDR2 YYREEE (reference sequence). CDR3 amino acids: CASSSPGTGRDEQYF. Written as DNA, the CDR3 is TGTGCCAGCAGCTCCCCCGGGACAGGGCGTGACGAGCAGTACTTC.

The chain couples TRBV5-1 to TRBJ1-6; weak D call: TRBD1 (5 bases). CDR1 and CDR2 (germline): SGHRS, YFSETQ. The V end was cut by 4 bases, the J end by 0 bases, with 11 bases between. The CDR3 consists of 16 residues. The CDR3 region is CASSARGSSYNSPLHF. As DNA, the CDR3 is TGCGCCAGCAGCGCCCGGGGCAGCTCCTATAATTCACCCCTCCACTTT.

The chain has TRBV18 and TRBJ2-5; D is perhaps TRBD1 (6 bases). V was shortened by 3 bases and J by 2 bases, with 10 bases between the two germline ends. CDR1 is KGHSH and CDR2 is LQKENI in the germline V gene. This CDR3 comprises 14 residues. The CDR3 bases are TGTGCCAGCTCACCTTATCAGGGGCAAGAGACCCAGTACTTC. Translation gives CASSPYQGQETQYF.

The V and J genes are TRBV6-5 and TRBJ1-1; D is uncertain. Germline CDR1 is MNHEY and CDR2 is SVGAGI. The germline V and J ends were trimmed by 10 bases and 7 bases, with 22 bases remaining between them. CDR3 length: 14 residues. The CDR3 DNA follows: TGTGCCACCAGATCAGAGACCCTCATTAGTGAAGCTTTCTTT. Its protein is CATRSETLISEAFF.

Details on this clone: Other DNA sequences in the sample encode the same CDR3. The chain couples TRBV5-1 to TRBJ2-3; the match to TRBD2 covers 10 bases. J was trimmed by 5 bases and V by 0 bases; bases with no gene match: 0. CDR1 and CDR2 from the germline V gene are SGHRS and YFSETQ. The CDR3 is 14 amino acids. The CDR3 nucleotides are TGCGCCAGCAGCTTGGGGACTAGCGGAGATACGCAGTATTTT. Protein sequence: CASSLGTSGDTQYF.

CDR3 amino acids: CASSGQGSEAFF. CDR3 sequence (DNA): TGTGCCAGCAGCGGACAGGGCTCCGAAGCTTTCTTT. The chain combines TRBV7-9 with TRBJ1-1; 8 bases agree with TRBD1. Trimming removed 5 bases from V and 8 bases from J; junction bases left unmatched: 4. Germline CDR1 reads SEHNR; CDR2 reads FQNEAQ (reference sequence). This CDR3 spans 12 amino acids.

Notes on this clone: The sample holds other DNA sequences that translate to the same CDR3. The chain has TRBV6-5 and TRBJ1-2; D not certain. Trimming removed 2 bases from V and 4 bases from J, with 5 bases in between. The CDR3 consists of 12 residues. Germline CDR1 MNHEY, CDR2 SVGAGI. This CDR3 is CASSYGSYGYTF. The CDR3 coding sequence is TGTGCCAGCAGTTACGGGTCCTATGGCTACACCTTC.

V is TRBV7-2 and J is TRBJ2-7; the D gene is possibly TRBD2 (6 bases). Germline V gene lookup returns CDR1 SGHTA and CDR2 FQGNSA. CDR3 length equals 16 residues. Trimming removed 4 bases at V and 0 bases at J, with 16 bases between. CDR3 protein: CASSSPGGISSYEQYF. The DNA of the CDR3 is TGTGCCAGCAGCTCCCCCGGCGGGATTAGCTCCTACGAGCAGTACTTC.

The chain is built from TRBV6-1 and TRBJ1-5, with D perhaps TRBD1 (5 bases). The length of the CDR3 is 15 residues. Germline-derived CDR1 and CDR2 are MNHNS and SASEGT. Trimming took 5 bases from V and 3 from J, leaving 14 bases between them. The CDR3 reads CASSPGPYFNQPQHF. The CDR3 bases are TGTGCCAGCAGTCCGGGGCCCTATTTCAATCAGCCCCAGCATTTT.

The chain combines TRBV18 with TRBJ1-1, with 8 bases fitting TRBD1. This CDR3 region has 14 residues. J gave up 6 bases and V 1 base, and 4 bases lay outside the gene matches. Germline loops: CDR1 KGHSH, CDR2 LQKENI. The CDR3 sequence: CASSPQGQGAEAFF. In DNA form, the CDR3 reads TGTGCCAGCTCACCACAAGGACAGGGCGCTGAAGCTTTCTTT.

The V and J genes are TRBV9 and TRBJ1-1; 7 positions agree with TRBD1. CDR1 and CDR2 (germline): SGDLS, YYNGEE. This CDR3 region has 16 residues. J gave up 10 bases and V 0 bases, and 15 bases lay outside the gene matches. The CDR3 protein is CASSVGEGAPVFGAFF. CDR3 nucleotide sequence: TGTGCCAGCAGCGTAGGTGAGGGGGCCCCGGTCTTTGGAGCTTTCTTT. Together with reference TRBV9 and TRBJ1-1, the CDR3 gives the full variable domain: DSGVTQTPKHLITATGQRVTLRCSPRSGDLSVYWYQQSLDQGLQFLIQYYNGEERAKGNILERFSAQQFPDLHSELNLSSLELGDSALYFCASSVGEGAPVFGAFFGQGTRLTVV.

The V call is TRBV7-9, the J call TRBJ1-4; D not certain. Germline CDR1 is SEHNR and CDR2 is FQNEAQ (reference sequence). This CDR3 region has 12 residues. V dropped 5 bases and J dropped 8 bases, with 9 bases sitting between them. Written as DNA, the CDR3 is TGTGCCAGCAGCGACGTAGGCGAAAAACTGTTTTTT. It specifies CASSDVGEKLFF.

This chain joins TRBV30 and TRBJ2-5; possibly TRBD1 for D (6 bases). Per the germline V gene, CDR1 is GTSNPN and CDR2 is SVGIG (reference sequence). The germline V and J ends were trimmed by 3 bases and 0 bases, with 14 bases remaining between them. This CDR3 contains 15 residues. The CDR3 is CAWSRKTGHQETQYF. CDR3 coding DNA: TGTGCCTGGAGCCGAAAGACAGGCCACCAAGAGACCCAGTACTTC.

In this sample, this clone turned up once. Within the sample, other DNA sequences also encode this same CDR3. This sequence joins TRBV28 and TRBJ1-2, with D tentatively TRBD1 (5 bases). The CDR3 has 14 amino acids. CDR1 MDHEN and CDR2 SYDVKM come from the germline V gene. Trimming left V 5 bases short and J 3 bases short, with 13 bases between. The CDR3 DNA follows: TGTGCCAGCAGTGGAACAGGTGGGGACTATGGCTACACCTTC. It yields the protein CASSGTGGDYGYTF.

V gene TRBV28 combines with J gene TRBJ2-1, with D uncertain. The CDR3 sequence is 15 residues long. Germline CDR1 is MDHEN and CDR2 is SYDVKM. The V end was cut by 7 bases, the J end by 4 bases, with 17 bases between. CDR3 sequence: CASTGDTLLYNEQFF. CDR3 nucleotide sequence: TGTGCCAGCACTGGAGACACTCTACTTTACAATGAGCAGTTCTTC.

The V call is TRBV5-1, the J call TRBJ2-7, with TRBD1 matching over 7 bases. CDR3 length equals 13 residues. After removal of 4 bases from V and 5 bases from J, the junction contained 6 bases not matched to a gene. The germline V gene encodes CDR1 SGHRS and CDR2 YFSETQ. Here the CDR3 reads CASSRSTGNEQYF. CDR3 nucleotides: TGCGCCAGCAGCCGCTCGACAGGGAACGAGCAGTACTTC.

This clone was counted between two and nine times. This chain joins TRBV18 and TRBJ1-1, with D possibly TRBD1 on 6 matching bases. This CDR3 has 15 residues. Germline CDR1 KGHSH, CDR2 LQKENI. The ends were cut back, 2 bases at V and 5 bases at J, with 15 bases in the middle. The CDR3 protein is CASSPGTIRATEAFF. The DNA of the CDR3 is TGTGCCAGCTCACCAGGGACAATCCGGGCTACTGAAGCTTTCTTT.

This rearrangement joins TRBV6-5 to TRBJ2-3, with D possibly being TRBD1 (5 bases). Germline CDR1 MNHEY, CDR2 SVGAGI. V dropped 6 bases and J dropped 5 bases, with 12 bases sitting between them. The CDR3 covers 13 residues. The CDR3 reads CASSLQGVDTQYF. The DNA of the CDR3 is TGTGCCAGCAGCTTGCAGGGCGTAGATACGCAGTATTTT.

This clone was observed once. This rearrangement joins TRBV7-9 to TRBJ2-1, with D perhaps TRBD1 (5 bases). The ends were cut back, 10 bases at V and 5 bases at J, with 21 bases in the middle. Germline V gene data show CDR1 as SEHNR and CDR2 as FQNEAQ (reference sequence). The CDR3 has 15 amino acids. CDR3 nucleotides: TGTGCCACCCGAAAAGCGCGCCTAGGGGACAATGAGCAGTTCTTC. This encodes CATRKARLGDNEQFF.

The chain has TRBV7-2 and TRBJ1-6; D gene uncertain. The CDR3 length is 14 residues. The germline V gene has CDR1 SGHTA and CDR2 FQGNSA. V lost 5 bases and J 12 bases, leaving 17 bases between the germline ends. CDR3: CASSPMRVYVPLHF. In DNA, the CDR3 is TGTGCCAGCAGCCCCATGCGGGTTTATGTACCCCTCCACTTT.

V and J are TRBV28 and TRBJ1-6, with D possibly matching TRBD1 (6 bases). The CDR3 spans 15 residues. Looked up from germline, CDR1 is MDHEN and CDR2 is SYDVKM. Deletions cut 8 bases from V and 12 bases from J, with 23 bases between. The CDR3 loop reads CASSSPSTGSLPLHF. In nucleotides, the CDR3 is TGTGCCAGCTCTTCACCTTCTACAGGGAGTTTACCCCTCCACTTT. The full variable domain, in which reference TRBV28 and TRBJ1-6 provide the parts outside the CDR3, is DVKVTQSSRYLVKRTGEKVFLECVQDMDHENMFWYRQDPGLGLRLIYFSYDVKMKEKGDIPEGYSVSREKKERFSLILESASTNQTSMYLCASSSPSTGSLPLHFGNGTRLTVT.

The chain combines TRBV10-3 with TRBJ1-3; D is ambiguous. The CDR3 sequence is 17 residues long. The germline V gene encodes CDR1 ENHRY and CDR2 SYGVKD. Trimming removed 4 bases at V and 0 bases at J, with 16 bases between. The CDR3 reads CAISAGIAPRSGNTIYF. The CDR3 nucleotides read TGTGCCATCAGTGCGGGTATAGCTCCGCGCTCTGGAAACACCATATATTTT.

Notes on this clone: The sample contains more than one DNA sequence encoding this CDR3. V gene TRBV2 combines with J gene TRBJ1-1; TRBD1 is a possible D gene (6 bases). CDR3 size: 13 residues. Germline V gives CDR1 SNHLY, CDR2 FYNNEI. The V gene lost 8 bases and the J gene lost 0 bases, with 10 bases spanning the gap. As DNA, the CDR3 is TGTGCCAGCTCCGGACAGATGAACACTGAAGCTTTCTTT. As protein: CASSGQMNTEAFF.

V is TRBV7-6 and J is TRBJ2-1, with D tentatively TRBD2 (6 bases). This CDR3 has 15 amino acids. V shed 5 bases and J shed 10 bases, with 21 bases lying between them. Germline assignment: CDR1 SGHVS and CDR2 FNYEAQ. The CDR3 region is CASSRTGDGVEEQFF. CDR3 nucleotides: TGTGCCAGCAGCCGAACGGGGGATGGGGTGGAGGAGCAGTTCTTC.

J is TRBJ1-4 and V is TRBV30; no definite D call. The CDR3 contains 12 residues. Looked up from germline, CDR1 is GTSNPN and CDR2 is SVGIG (reference sequence). V lost 5 bases, J lost 5 bases, and 9 bases lay in between. CDR3 residues: CAWAQQNEKLFF. For the CDR3, the DNA is TGTGCCTGGGCTCAGCAAAATGAAAAACTGTTTTTT. The full variable domain, completed using reference TRBV30 and TRBJ1-4, is SQTIHQWPATLVQPVGSPLSLECTVEGTSNPNLYWYRQAAGRGLQLLFYSVGIGQISSEVPQNLSASRPQDRQFILSSKKLLLSDSGFYLCAWAQQNEKLFFGSGTQLSVL.

The rearrangement links TRBV7-2 to TRBJ2-7; no clear D. The length of the CDR3 is 15 residues. Germline V gives CDR1 SGHTA, CDR2 FQGNSA. Trimming removed 2 bases at V and 2 bases at J, with 13 bases between. CDR3 sequence (DNA): TGTGCCAGCAGCTTATCTTTTGGGATACCCTACGAGCAGTACTTC. It is translated as CASSLSFGIPYEQYF.

The rearrangement links TRBV7-9 to TRBJ2-7; TRBD2 matches at 7 bases. This CDR3 comprises 14 residues. Germline assignment: CDR1 SEHNR and CDR2 FQNEAQ (reference sequence). Trimming took 3 bases from V and 2 from J; bases not matched to a gene: 4. The CDR3 protein is CASSFSGGAYEQYF. As DNA, the CDR3 is TGTGCCAGCAGCTTCTCTGGGGGGGCCTACGAGCAGTACTTC. The whole variable domain, remainder taken from reference TRBV7-9 and TRBJ2-7, is DTGVSQNPRHKITKRGQNVTFRCDPISEHNRLYWYRQTLGQGPEFLTYFQNEAQLEKSRLLSDRFSAERPKGSFSTLEIQRTEQGDSAMYLCASSFSGGAYEQYFGPGTRLTVT.

The chain combines TRBV7-9 with TRBJ2-2; D is possibly TRBD2 (6 bases). V was shortened by 2 bases and J by 6 bases, with 13 bases between the two germline ends. The CDR3 consists of 15 residues. The germline V gene has CDR1 SEHNR and CDR2 FQNEAQ (reference sequence). Written as DNA, the CDR3 is TGTGCCAGCAGCTTACTACTAGCTTTTCCCGGGGAGCTGTTTTTT. Translated, it gives CASSLLLAFPGELFF.

As concerns this clone: The sample carries other DNA sequences with the same CDR3. The V gene is TRBV18, the J gene TRBJ1-6; no clear D gene. V shed 2 bases and J shed 6 bases, with 5 bases lying between them. The CDR3 extends over 13 amino acids. Germline lookup yields CDR1 KGHSH and CDR2 LQKENI. The CDR3 DNA sequence: TGTGCCAGCTCACCAGGCGCTAATTCACCCCTCCACTTT. This codes for CASSPGANSPLHF.